This T cell receptor (beta chain) was observed in a study of blood T cell repertoires in COVID-19. Germline lookup yields CDR1 LNHDA and CDR2 SQIVND (reference sequence). J lost 7 bases, V lost 8 bases, and 9 bases had no gene match. This CDR3 contains 14 residues. Produced via immunoSEQ multiplex PCR; TCRdb's table is partial and in-frame only. The sample holds more than 250,000 clones, around 85% seen once. Researchers sorted participants into cohorts using their self-reported clinical history. Sample: PBMCs or T cells enriched from blood (not recorded which). V and J are TRBV19 and TRBJ2-2, with 8 nucleotides matching TRBD2. The TCR was taken from a woman aged 40 to 50 who had recovered from COVID-19. CDR3 coding DNA: TGTGCCAGTCGATTCGGGGGGGGCGGCGGGGAGCTGTTTTTT. Amino acid sequence: CASRFGGGGGELFF.